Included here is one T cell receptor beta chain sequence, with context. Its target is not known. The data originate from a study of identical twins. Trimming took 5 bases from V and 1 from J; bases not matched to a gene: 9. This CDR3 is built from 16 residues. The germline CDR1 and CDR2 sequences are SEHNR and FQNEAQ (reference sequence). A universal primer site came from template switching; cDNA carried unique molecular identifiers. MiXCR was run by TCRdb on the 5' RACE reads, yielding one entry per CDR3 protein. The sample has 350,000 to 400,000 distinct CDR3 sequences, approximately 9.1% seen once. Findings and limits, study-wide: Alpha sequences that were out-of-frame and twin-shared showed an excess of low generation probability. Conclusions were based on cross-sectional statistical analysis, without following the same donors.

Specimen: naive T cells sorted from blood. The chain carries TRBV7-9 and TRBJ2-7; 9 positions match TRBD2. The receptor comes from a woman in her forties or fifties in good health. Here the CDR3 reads CASSGSETSGSYEQYF. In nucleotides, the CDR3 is TGTGCCAGCAGCGGGTCGGAGACTAGCGGTTCCTACGAGCAGTACTTC. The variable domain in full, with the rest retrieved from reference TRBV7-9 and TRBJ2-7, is DTGVSQNPRHKITKRGQNVTFRCDPISEHNRLYWYRQTLGQGPEFLTYFQNEAQLEKSRLLSDRFSAERPKGSFSTLEIQRTEQGDSAMYLCASSGSETSGSYEQYFGPGTRLTVT.